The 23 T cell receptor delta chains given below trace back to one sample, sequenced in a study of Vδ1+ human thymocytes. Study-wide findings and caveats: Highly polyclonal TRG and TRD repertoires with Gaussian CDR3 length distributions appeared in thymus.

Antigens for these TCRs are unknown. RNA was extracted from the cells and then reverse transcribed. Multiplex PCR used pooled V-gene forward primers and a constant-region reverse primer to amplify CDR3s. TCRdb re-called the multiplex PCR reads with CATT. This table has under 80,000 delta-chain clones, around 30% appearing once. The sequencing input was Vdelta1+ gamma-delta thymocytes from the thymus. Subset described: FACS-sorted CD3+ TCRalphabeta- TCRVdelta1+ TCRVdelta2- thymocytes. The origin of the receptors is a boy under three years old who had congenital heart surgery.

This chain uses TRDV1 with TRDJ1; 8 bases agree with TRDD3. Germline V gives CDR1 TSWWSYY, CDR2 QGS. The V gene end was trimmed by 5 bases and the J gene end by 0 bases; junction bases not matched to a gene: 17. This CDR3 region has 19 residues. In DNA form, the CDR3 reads TGTGCTCTTGGGAGACACATCACCCCGGTACTGGGGGACACCGATAAACTCATCTTT. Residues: CALGRHITPVLGDTDKLIF.

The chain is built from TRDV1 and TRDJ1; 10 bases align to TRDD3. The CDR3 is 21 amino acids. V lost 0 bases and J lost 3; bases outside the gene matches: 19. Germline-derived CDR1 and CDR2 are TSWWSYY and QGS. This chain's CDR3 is CALGELNRSYWLGDKADKLIF. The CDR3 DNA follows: TGTGCTCTTGGGGAACTAAACCGTTCCTACTGGCTGGGGGATAAAGCCGATAAACTCATCTTT.

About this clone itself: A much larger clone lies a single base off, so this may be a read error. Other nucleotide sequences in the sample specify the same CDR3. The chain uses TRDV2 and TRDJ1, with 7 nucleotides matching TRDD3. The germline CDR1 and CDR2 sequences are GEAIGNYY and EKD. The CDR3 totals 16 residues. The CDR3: CACDTSWGDHTDKLIF. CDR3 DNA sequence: TGTGCCTGTGACACCTCCTGGGGGGACCACACCGATAAGCTCATCTTT.

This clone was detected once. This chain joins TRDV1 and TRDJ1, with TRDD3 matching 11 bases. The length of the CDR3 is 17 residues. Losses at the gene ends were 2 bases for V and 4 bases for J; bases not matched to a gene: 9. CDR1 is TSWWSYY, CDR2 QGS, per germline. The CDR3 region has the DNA TGTGCTCTTGGGGAAATCTGTCCTGGGGGATACATCGATAAACTCATCTTT. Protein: CALGEICPGGYIDKLIF.

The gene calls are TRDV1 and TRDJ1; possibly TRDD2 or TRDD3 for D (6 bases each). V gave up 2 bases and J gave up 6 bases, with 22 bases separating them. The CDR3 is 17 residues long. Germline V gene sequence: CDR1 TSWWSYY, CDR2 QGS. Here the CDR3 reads CALGEEWGESYPYKLIF. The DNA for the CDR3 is TGTGCTCTTGGGGAAGAATGGGGGGAATCCTACCCCTATAAACTCATCTTT.

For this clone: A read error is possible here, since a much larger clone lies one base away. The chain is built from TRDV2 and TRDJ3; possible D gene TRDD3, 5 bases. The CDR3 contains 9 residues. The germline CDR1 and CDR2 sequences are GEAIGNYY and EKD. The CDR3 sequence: CAGVRQMIF. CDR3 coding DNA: TGTGCGGGGGTCCGACAGATGATTTTC.

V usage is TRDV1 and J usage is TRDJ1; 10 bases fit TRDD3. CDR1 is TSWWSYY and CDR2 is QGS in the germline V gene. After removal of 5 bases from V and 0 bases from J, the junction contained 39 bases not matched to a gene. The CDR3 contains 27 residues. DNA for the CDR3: TGTGCTCTTGGGCCCCCAACGGTCACTGAGTCCTACGGTTTCCCCTTACTGGGGGATCTCCACACCGATAAACTCATCTTT. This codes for CALGPPTVTESYGFPLLGDLHTDKLIF.

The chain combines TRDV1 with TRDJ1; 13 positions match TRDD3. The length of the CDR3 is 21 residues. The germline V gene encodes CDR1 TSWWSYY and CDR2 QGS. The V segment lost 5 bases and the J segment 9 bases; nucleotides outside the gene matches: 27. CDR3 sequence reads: CALGTRLPIARLGDTRRELIF. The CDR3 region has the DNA TGTGCTCTTGGGACCCGCCTTCCTATCGCTCGACTGGGGGATACGCGTAGAGAACTCATCTTT.

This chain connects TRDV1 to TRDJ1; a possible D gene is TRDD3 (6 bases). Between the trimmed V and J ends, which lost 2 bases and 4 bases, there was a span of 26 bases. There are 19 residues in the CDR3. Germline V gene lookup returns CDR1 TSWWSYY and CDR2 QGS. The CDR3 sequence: CALGEKFRGTGISFDKLIF. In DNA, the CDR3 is TGTGCTCTTGGGGAAAAATTCCGCGGTACTGGGATATCCTTCGATAAACTCATCTTT.

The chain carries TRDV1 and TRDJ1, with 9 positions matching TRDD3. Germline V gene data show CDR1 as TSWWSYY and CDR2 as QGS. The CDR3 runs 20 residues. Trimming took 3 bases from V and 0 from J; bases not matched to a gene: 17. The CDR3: CALGEGLPGYWGKYTDKLIF. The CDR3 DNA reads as TGTGCTCTTGGGGAGGGCCTTCCTGGGTACTGGGGGAAGTACACCGATAAACTCATCTTT.

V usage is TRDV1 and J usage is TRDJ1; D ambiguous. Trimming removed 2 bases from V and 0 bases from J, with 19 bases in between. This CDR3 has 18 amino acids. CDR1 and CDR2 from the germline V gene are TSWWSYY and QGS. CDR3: CALGEILNPHQYTDKLIF. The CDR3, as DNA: TGTGCTCTTGGGGAAATTCTGAATCCCCATCAGTACACCGATAAACTCATCTTT.

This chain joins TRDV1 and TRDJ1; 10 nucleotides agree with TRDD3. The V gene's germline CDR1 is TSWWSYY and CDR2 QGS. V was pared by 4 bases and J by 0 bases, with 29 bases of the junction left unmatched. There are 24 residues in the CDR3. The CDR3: CALGAPLSPKVERGIRRYTDKLIF. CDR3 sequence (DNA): TGTGCTCTTGGGGCACCGTTAAGTCCTAAAGTCGAGAGGGGGATACGCCGATACACCGATAAACTCATCTTT.

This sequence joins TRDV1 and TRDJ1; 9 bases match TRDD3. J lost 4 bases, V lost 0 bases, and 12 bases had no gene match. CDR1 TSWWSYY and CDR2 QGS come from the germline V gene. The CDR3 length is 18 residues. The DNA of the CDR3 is TGTGCTCTTGGGGAACTAAAATTTTTTGGGGGATATAACGATAAACTCATCTTT. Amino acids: CALGELKFFGGYNDKLIF.

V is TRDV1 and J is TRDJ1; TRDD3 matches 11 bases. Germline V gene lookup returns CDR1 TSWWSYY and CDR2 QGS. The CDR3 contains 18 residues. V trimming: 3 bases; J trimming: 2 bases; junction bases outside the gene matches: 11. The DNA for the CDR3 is TGTGCTCTTGGGGACCACCGGGGCTGGGGGATACAAACCGATAAACTCATCTTT. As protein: CALGDHRGWGIQTDKLIF.

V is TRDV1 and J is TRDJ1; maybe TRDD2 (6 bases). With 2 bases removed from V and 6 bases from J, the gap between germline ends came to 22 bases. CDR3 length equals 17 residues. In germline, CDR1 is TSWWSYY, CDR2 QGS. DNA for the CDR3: TGTGCTCTTGGGGAATTATCCTACGACCCTATACGCAATAAACTCATCTTT. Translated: CALGELSYDPIRNKLIF.

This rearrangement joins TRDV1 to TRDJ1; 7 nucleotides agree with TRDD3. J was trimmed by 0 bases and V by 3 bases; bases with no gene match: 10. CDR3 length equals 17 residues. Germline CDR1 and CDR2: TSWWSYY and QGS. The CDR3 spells CALGDLWIRPYTDKLIF. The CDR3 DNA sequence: TGTGCTCTTGGGGATCTTTGGATACGCCCCTACACCGATAAACTCATCTTT.

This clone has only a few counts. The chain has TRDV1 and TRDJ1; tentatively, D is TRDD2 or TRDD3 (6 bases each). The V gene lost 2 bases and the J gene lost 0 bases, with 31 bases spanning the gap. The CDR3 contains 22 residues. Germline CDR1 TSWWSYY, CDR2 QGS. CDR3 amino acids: CALGEWGLPLLQGGPYTDKLIF. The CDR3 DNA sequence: TGTGCTCTTGGGGAATGGGGGCTTCCCCTCCTACAGGGGGGCCCGTACACCGATAAACTCATCTTT.

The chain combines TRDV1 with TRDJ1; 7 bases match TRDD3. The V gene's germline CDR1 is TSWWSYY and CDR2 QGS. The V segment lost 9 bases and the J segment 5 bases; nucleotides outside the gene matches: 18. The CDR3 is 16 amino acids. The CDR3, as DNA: TGTGCTCTCGTGTTCCCTGTCCGGGGGGATCCTGATAAACTCATCTTT. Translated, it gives CALVFPVRGDPDKLIF.

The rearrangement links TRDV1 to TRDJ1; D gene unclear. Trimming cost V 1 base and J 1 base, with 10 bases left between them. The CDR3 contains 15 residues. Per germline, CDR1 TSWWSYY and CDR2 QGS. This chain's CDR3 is CALGEPERGTDKLIF. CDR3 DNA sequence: TGTGCTCTTGGGGAACCAGAAAGAGGCACCGATAAACTCATCTTT.

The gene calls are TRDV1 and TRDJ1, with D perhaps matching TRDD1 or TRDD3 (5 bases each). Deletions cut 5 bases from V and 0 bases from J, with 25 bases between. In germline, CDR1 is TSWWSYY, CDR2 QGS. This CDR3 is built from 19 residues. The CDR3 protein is CALGNRALIGGRYTDKLIF. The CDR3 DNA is TGTGCTCTTGGGAACCGGGCTTTAATAGGGGGTCGTTACACCGATAAACTCATCTTT.

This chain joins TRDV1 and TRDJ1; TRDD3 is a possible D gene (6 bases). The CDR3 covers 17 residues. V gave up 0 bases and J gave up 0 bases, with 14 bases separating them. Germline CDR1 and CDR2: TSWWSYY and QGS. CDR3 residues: CALGELSGTGHTDKLIF. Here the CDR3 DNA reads TGTGCTCTTGGGGAACTAAGCGGCACTGGGCACACCGATAAACTCATCTTT.

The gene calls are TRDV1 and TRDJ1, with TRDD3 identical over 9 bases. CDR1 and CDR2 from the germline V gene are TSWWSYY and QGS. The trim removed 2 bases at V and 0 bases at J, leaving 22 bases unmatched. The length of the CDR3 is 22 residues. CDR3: CALGERVFFSWGILSYTDKLIF. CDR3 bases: TGTGCTCTTGGGGAAAGGGTCTTTTTCTCCTGGGGGATCCTTTCATACACCGATAAACTCATCTTT.

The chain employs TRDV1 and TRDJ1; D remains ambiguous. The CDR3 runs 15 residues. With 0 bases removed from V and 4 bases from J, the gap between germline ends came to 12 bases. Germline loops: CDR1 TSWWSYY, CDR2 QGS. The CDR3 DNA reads TGTGCTCTTGGGGAACTATGGTCCGAGATCGATAAACTCATCTTT. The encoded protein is CALGELWSEIDKLIF.